A single sample gave rise to the 18 T cell receptor beta chains below, sequenced in a study of shared clonotypes between healthy human individuals. Assay: immunoSEQ multiplex PCR; the TCRdb copy retains only in-frame clones and omits some. The sample holds 2 million to 2.5 million clones; 92% are singletons and the top ten take approximately 0.4%. The source material was naive CD4+ T cells from PBMCs. Subset described: CD45RA+ positively selected. The receptor source for this set is a man between 18 and 29 years old in good health. Some clones in this sample may be carry-over from other donors' samples.

Worth noting for this clone: The same CDR3 arises from other DNA sequences in this sample as well. This rearrangement joins TRBV14 to TRBJ1-2; no reliable D call. The V gene's germline CDR1 is SGHDN and CDR2 FVKESK. The CDR3 has 13 amino acids. Trimming stripped 1 base from V and 4 bases from J, with 7 bases between. The DNA for the CDR3 is TGTGCCAGCAGCCAAGGTGGCTTCTATGGCTACACCTTC. As protein: CASSQGGFYGYTF.

The rearrangement links TRBV28 to TRBJ2-7; TRBD1 is a possible D gene (6 bases). Trimming took 5 bases from V and 2 from J, leaving 13 bases between them. The CDR3 spans 14 residues. Germline V gives CDR1 MDHEN, CDR2 SYDVKM. CDR3 DNA: TGTGCCAGCAGTCCCTCGGACAGTCCCTACGAGCAGTACTTC. Its translation is CASSPSDSPYEQYF.

This chain links TRBV4-3 with TRBJ2-7, with 9 nucleotides matching TRBD2. The CDR3 is 19 residues long. The trim removed 3 bases at V and 3 bases at J, leaving 18 bases unmatched. Germline V gene sequence: CDR1 LGHNA, CDR2 YSLEER. The DNA of the CDR3 is TGCGCCAGCAGCCAGAAGCCAGCGGGGGGCGAACGGGCACTCTACGAGCAGTACTTC. This translates into CASSQKPAGGERALYEQYF.

This rearrangement joins TRBV19 to TRBJ1-5, with D tentatively TRBD1 (5 bases). V dropped 9 bases and J dropped 4 bases, with 16 bases sitting between them. Germline V gene data show CDR1 as LNHDA and CDR2 as SQIVND (reference sequence). The CDR3 consists of 14 residues. CDR3 loop: CASLSGASNQPQHF. The DNA for the CDR3 is TGTGCCAGCCTGAGTGGGGCCTCTAATCAGCCCCAGCATTTT.

The V and J genes are TRBV5-6 and TRBJ2-1, with D unclear. Germline V gene data show CDR1 as SGHDT and CDR2 as YYEEEE. The V end lost 5 bases, the J end lost 4 bases, and 16 bases lay between the germline ends. This CDR3 has 15 residues. The DNA of the CDR3 is TGTGCCAGCAGGAGCTGGCGGAATGTTTACAATGAGCAGTTCTTC. This encodes CASRSWRNVYNEQFF.

The rearrangement joins TRBV25-1 to TRBJ1-2; 9 positions match TRBD1. The junction had 10 bases not matched to a gene; V was cut back by 6 bases and J by 8 bases. The CDR3 extends over 14 amino acids. Germline CDR1 and CDR2: MGHDK and SYGVNS. CDR3 sequence: CASRGQGGIGGYTF. Here the CDR3 DNA reads TGTGCCAGCAGGGGACAGGGAGGTATAGGAGGCTACACCTTC.

The chain recombines TRBV6-5 with TRBJ1-1; D unresolved. This CDR3 has 15 residues. Germline values: CDR1 MNHEY, CDR2 SVGAGI. Between the trimmed V and J ends, which lost 2 bases and 3 bases, there was a span of 13 bases. The CDR3 DNA reads TGTGCCAGCAGTTACGGGTCCCTGGGAGACACTGAAGCTTTCTTT. This gives the protein CASSYGSLGDTEAFF.

The chain joins TRBV11-1 to TRBJ1-1, with D tentatively TRBD1 (5 bases). This CDR3 contains 13 residues. The ends were cut back, 1 base at V and 5 bases at J, with 8 bases in the middle. Germline CDR1 and CDR2: SGHAT and FQDESV (reference sequence). The CDR3 DNA follows: TGTGCCAGCAGCTTAGAGACAGCAACTGAAGCTTTCTTT. Translated, it gives CASSLETATEAFF.

The chain is built from TRBV6-5 and TRBJ2-1; perhaps TRBD1 as D (5 bases). The CDR3 consists of 14 residues. V was trimmed by 2 bases and J by 3 bases, leaving 8 bases between them. Germline lookup yields CDR1 MNHEY and CDR2 SVGAGI. Here the CDR3 reads CASSYRGSYNEQFF. CDR3 sequence (DNA): TGTGCCAGCAGTTACAGGGGAAGCTACAATGAGCAGTTCTTC.

The V call is TRBV5-1, the J call TRBJ2-5; 8 positions agree with TRBD2. V trimming: 4 bases; J trimming: 1 base; junction bases outside the gene matches: 6. The CDR3 length is 15 residues. Germline V gives CDR1 SGHRS, CDR2 YFSETQ. The CDR3: CASSPAGGSQETQYF. In DNA form, the CDR3 reads TGCGCCAGCAGCCCGGCGGGGGGCTCCCAAGAGACCCAGTACTTC.

The CDR3 here is CASSTESTGELFF. The DNA of the CDR3 is TGTGCCAGCAGCACGGAAAGCACCGGGGAGCTGTTTTTT. The chain employs TRBV2 and TRBJ2-2; D call uncertain. The CDR3 sequence is 13 residues long. The germline CDR1 and CDR2 sequences are SNHLY and FYNNEI. Trimming took 6 bases from V and 4 from J, leaving 9 bases between them.

This clone appeared once. The rearrangement links TRBV28 to TRBJ1-1; the match to TRBD1 covers 8 bases. The V segment lost 2 bases and the J segment 7 bases; nucleotides outside the gene matches: 6. CDR3 length: 14 residues. The V gene's germline CDR1 is MDHEN and CDR2 SYDVKM. CDR3 amino acids: CASSLQGALIEAFF. The DNA of the CDR3 is TGTGCCAGCAGTTTACAGGGGGCGCTGATTGAAGCTTTCTTT.

The rearrangement links TRBV27 to TRBJ2-5; weak D call: TRBD1 (6 bases). Germline CDR1 reads MNHEY; CDR2 reads SMNVEV (reference sequence). The CDR3 length is 15 residues. V lost 5 bases to trimming and J lost 9 bases, with 22 bases between them. The CDR3 coding sequence is TGTGCCAGCAGTCCGCACCGGGACAACCCAACGGCCCAGTACTTC. Protein: CASSPHRDNPTAQYF.

The chain joins TRBV2 to TRBJ1-1; D may be TRBD1 (6 bases). In germline, CDR1 is SNHLY, CDR2 FYNNEI. Trimming shortened V by 3 bases and J by 5 bases, and 22 bases separated the two germline ends. This CDR3 is built from 17 residues. Here the CDR3 reads CASSDAPGPSQGTEAFF. The CDR3 region has the DNA TGTGCCAGCAGTGATGCCCCGGGACCCAGCCAGGGGACTGAAGCTTTCTTT.

The chain uses TRBV5-1 and TRBJ2-3, with 9 bases lining up with TRBD2. The germline CDR1 and CDR2 sequences are SGHRS and YFSETQ. Trimming removed 3 bases from V and 5 bases from J; junction bases left unmatched: 10. The CDR3 consists of 16 residues. The CDR3 loop is CASSSLLAGGRDTQYF. The CDR3 nucleotides read TGCGCCAGCAGCTCCTTGCTGGCGGGAGGGCGAGATACGCAGTATTTT.

The chain recombines TRBV6-1 with TRBJ2-1; 8 bases align to TRBD1. CDR1 is MNHNS, CDR2 SASEGT, per germline. The CDR3 totals 13 residues. The trim removed 7 bases at V and 7 bases at J, leaving 6 bases unmatched. The CDR3 region is CASIPGGSNEQFF. CDR3 nucleotides: TGTGCCAGCATCCCAGGGGGCTCGAATGAGCAGTTCTTC.

The genes are TRBV28 and TRBJ2-3, with 9 bases fitting TRBD2. This CDR3 is 13 amino acids long. Trimming at V came to 9 bases and at J to 5 bases, leaving 6 bases not matched to a gene. Germline values: CDR1 MDHEN, CDR2 SYDVKM. CDR3: CASHSGSRDTQYF. DNA for the CDR3: TGTGCCAGTCATAGCGGGAGTAGAGATACGCAGTATTTT.

The chain couples TRBV6-5 to TRBJ2-1; D not resolved. This CDR3 comprises 13 residues. Trimming removed 2 bases from V and 9 bases from J, with 11 bases in between. Germline-derived CDR1 and CDR2 are MNHEY and SVGAGI. In DNA, the CDR3 is TGTGCCAGCAGTTACGCCCCGTCCCGTGAGCAGTTCTTC. This codes for CASSYAPSREQFF.